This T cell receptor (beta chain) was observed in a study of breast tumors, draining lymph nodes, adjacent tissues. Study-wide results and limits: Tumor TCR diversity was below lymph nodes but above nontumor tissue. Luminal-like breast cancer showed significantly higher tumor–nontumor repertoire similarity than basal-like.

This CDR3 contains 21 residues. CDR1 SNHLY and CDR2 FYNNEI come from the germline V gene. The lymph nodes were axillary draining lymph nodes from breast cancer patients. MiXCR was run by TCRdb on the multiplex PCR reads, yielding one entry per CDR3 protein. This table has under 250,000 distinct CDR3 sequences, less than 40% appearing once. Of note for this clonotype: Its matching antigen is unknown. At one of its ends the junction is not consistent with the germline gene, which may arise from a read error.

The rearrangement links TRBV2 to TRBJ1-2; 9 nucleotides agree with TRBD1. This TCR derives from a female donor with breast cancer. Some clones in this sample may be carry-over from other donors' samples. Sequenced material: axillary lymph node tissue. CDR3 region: CAGSEARLGGTGRSRGYGYAF. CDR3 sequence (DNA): TGTGCCGGCAGTGAAGCGCGGCTCGGCGGGACAGGGAGGAGTCGGGGCTATGGCTACGCCTTC.